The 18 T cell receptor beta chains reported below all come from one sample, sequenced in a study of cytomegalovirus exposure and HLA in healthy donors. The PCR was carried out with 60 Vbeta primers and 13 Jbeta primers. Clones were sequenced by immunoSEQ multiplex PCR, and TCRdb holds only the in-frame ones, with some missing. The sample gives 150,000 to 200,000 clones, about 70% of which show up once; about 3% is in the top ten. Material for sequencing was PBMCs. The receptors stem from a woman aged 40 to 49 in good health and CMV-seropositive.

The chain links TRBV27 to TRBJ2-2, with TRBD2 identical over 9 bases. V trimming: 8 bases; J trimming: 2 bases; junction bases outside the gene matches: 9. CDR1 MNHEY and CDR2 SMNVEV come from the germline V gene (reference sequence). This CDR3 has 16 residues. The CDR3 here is CASSESSGSNTGELFF. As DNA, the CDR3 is TGTGCCAGCTCAGAAAGTAGCGGGAGTAACACCGGGGAGCTGTTTTTT.

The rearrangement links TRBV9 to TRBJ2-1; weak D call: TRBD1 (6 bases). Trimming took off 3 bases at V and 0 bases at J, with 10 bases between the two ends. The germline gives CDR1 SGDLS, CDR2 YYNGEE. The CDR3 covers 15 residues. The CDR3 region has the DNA TGTGCCAGCAGCGACCGGGACAACTCCTACAATGAGCAGTTCTTC. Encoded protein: CASSDRDNSYNEQFF.

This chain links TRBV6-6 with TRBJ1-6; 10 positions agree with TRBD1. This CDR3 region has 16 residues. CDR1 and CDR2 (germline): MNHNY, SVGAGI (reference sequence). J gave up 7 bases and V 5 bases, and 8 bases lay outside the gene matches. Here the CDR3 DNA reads TGTGCCAGCAGTGTATACGAGGGACAGGGGAATTCACCCCTCCACTTT. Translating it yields CASSVYEGQGNSPLHF.

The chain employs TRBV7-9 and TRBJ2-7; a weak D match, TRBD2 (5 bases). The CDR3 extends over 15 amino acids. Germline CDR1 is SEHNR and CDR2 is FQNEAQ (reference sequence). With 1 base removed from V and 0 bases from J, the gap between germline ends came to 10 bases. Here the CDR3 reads CASSLGGILSYEQYF. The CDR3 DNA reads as TGTGCCAGCAGCTTAGGAGGGATTCTCTCCTACGAGCAGTACTTC. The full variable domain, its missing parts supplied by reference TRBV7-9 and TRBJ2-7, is DTGVSQNPRHKITKRGQNVTFRCDPISEHNRLYWYRQTLGQGPEFLTYFQNEAQLEKSRLLSDRFSAERPKGSFSTLEIQRTEQGDSAMYLCASSLGGILSYEQYFGPGTRLTVT.

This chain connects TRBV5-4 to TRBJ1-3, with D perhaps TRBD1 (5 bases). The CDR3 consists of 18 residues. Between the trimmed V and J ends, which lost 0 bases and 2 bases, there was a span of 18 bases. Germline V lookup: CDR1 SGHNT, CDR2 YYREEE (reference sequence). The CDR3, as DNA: TGTGCCAGCAGCTTGGCCGGGGGTGCGGGTATGGCTGGAAACACCATATATTTT. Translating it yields CASSLAGGAGMAGNTIYF.

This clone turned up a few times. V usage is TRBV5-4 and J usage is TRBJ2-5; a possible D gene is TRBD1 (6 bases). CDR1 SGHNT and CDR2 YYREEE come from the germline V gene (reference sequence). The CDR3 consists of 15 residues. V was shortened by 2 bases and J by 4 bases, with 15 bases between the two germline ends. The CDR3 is CASSLDPGHVETQYF. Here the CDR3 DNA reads TGTGCCAGCAGCTTAGATCCGGGACACGTAGAGACCCAGTACTTC.

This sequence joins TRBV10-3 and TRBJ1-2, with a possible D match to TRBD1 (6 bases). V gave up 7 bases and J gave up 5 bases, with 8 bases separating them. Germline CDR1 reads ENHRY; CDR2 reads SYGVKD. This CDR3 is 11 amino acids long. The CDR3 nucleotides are TGTGCCATCACCGACAGGTATGGCTACACCTTC. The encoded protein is CAITDRYGYTF.

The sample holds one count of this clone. CDR3: CASSQESETQYF. CDR3 bases: TGCGCCAGCAGCCAGGAGAGCGAGACCCAGTACTTC. This chain uses TRBV4-1 with TRBJ2-5; D gene unclear. The CDR3 runs 12 residues. Trimming stripped 3 bases from V and 5 bases from J, with 7 bases between. Per the germline V gene, CDR1 is MGHRA and CDR2 is YSYEKL.

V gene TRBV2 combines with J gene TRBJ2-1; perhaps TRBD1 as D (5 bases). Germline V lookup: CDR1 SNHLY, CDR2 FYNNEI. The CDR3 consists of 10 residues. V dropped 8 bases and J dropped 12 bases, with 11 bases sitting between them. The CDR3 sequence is CASLYRLQFF. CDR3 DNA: TGTGCCAGCCTGTACAGGTTGCAGTTCTTC.

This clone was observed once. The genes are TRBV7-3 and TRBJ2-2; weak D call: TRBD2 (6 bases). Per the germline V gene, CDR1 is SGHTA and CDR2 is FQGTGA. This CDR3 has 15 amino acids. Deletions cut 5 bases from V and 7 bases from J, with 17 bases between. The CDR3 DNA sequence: TGTGCCAGCAGCCCCGGGACGCGGGGCGTCGGGGAGCTGTTTTTT. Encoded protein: CASSPGTRGVGELFF.

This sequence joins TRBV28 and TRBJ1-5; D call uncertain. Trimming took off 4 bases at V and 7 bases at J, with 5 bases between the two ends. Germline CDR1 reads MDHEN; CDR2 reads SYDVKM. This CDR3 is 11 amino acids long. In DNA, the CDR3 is TGTGCCAGCAGTTCGGGACAGCCCCAGCATTTT. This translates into CASSSGQPQHF.

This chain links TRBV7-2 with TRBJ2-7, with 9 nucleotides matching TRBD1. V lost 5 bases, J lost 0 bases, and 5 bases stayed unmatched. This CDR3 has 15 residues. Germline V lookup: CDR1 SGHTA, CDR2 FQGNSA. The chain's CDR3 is CASSLWTGASYEQYF. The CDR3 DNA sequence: TGTGCCAGCAGCCTATGGACAGGGGCCTCCTACGAGCAGTACTTC.

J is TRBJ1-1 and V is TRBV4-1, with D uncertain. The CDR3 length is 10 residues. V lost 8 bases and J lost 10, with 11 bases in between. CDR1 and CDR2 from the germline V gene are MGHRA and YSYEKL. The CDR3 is CASPRRAAFF. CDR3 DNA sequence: TGCGCCAGCCCCAGGCGGGCAGCTTTCTTT.

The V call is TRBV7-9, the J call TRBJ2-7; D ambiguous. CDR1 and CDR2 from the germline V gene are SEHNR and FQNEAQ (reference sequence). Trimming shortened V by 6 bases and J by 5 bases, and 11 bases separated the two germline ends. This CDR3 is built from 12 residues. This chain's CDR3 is CASSIAVHEQYF. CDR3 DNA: TGTGCCAGCAGTATCGCAGTGCACGAGCAGTACTTC.

The CDR3 is CASSLYPGDTYEQYF. CDR3 nucleotides: TGTGCCAGCAGTTTATATCCAGGGGATACCTACGAGCAGTACTTC. V is TRBV6-5 and J is TRBJ2-7; TRBD1 is a possible D gene (6 bases). V shed 4 bases and J shed 2 bases, with 15 bases lying between them. This CDR3 region has 15 residues. The V gene's germline CDR1 is MNHEY and CDR2 SVGAGI.

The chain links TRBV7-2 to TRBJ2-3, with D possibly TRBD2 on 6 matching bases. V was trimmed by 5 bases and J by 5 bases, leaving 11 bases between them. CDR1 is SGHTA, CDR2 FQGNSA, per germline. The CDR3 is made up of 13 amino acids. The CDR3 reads CASSPGEIDTQYF. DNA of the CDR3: TGTGCCAGCAGCCCGGGGGAAATAGATACGCAGTATTTT.

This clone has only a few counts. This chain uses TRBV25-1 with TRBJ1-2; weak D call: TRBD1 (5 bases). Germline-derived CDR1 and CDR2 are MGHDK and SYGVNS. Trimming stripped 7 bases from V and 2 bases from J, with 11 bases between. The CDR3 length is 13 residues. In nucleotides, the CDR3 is TGTGCCAGCACCCAAGACAGCAACTATGGCTACACCTTC. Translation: CASTQDSNYGYTF.

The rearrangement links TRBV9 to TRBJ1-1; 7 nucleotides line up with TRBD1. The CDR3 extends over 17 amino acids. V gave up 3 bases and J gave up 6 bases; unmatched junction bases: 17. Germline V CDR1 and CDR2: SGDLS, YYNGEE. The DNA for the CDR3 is TGTGCCAGCAGCGGGGGAACAGGGGCCGCAGTTTGGGCTGAAGCTTTCTTT. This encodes CASSGGTGAAVWAEAFF. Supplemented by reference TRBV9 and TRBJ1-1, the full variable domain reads DSGVTQTPKHLITATGQRVTLRCSPRSGDLSVYWYQQSLDQGLQFLIQYYNGEERAKGNILERFSAQQFPDLHSELNLSSLELGDSALYFCASSGGTGAAVWAEAFFGQGTRLTVV.